This T cell receptor (beta chain) was identified during a study of cytomegalovirus exposure and HLA in healthy donors. The CDR3 has 14 residues. V lost 0 bases to trimming and J lost 5 bases, with 9 bases between them. Per germline, CDR1 SGDLS and CDR2 YYNGEE. Data came from immunoSEQ multiplex PCR; TCRdb stores just in-frame clones and leaves some out. The sample consists of approximately 190,000 clones, approximately 88% of them appearing once. The source is a man aged 18 to 29 in good health and CMV-seropositive. V and J are TRBV9 and TRBJ2-1; D ambiguous. What was sequenced was PBMCs. CDR3 in amino acids: CASSVGNADNEQFF. Here the CDR3 DNA reads TGTGCCAGCAGCGTAGGCAATGCGGACAATGAGCAGTTCTTC.